Sequencing of this T cell receptor (beta chain) was carried out in a study of blood T cell repertoires in COVID-19. Turning to the study itself: Whether acute or convalescent, the COVID-19 samples came from the United States, Italy and Spain. In each case, the material was cDNA or gDNA derived from T cells, B-cell-depleted T cells, or PBMCs.

Generated by immunoSEQ multiplex PCR, the TCRdb table keeps only in-frame clones and is missing some. The sample lists about 180,000 clones, nearly 90% occurring once. Study members were between about 18 and 100 years old and lived in some 26 US regions. Cohort assignment relied on participant-reported clinical history. Germline V gene lookup returns CDR1 GTSNPN and CDR2 SVGIG (reference sequence). This CDR3 spans 14 amino acids. V gave up 5 bases and J gave up 6 bases; unmatched junction bases: 6. This clone was seen a single time. This TCR derives from a woman in her forties with acute COVID-19. Source material: PBMCs or T cells enriched from blood (not recorded which). The V and J genes are TRBV30 and TRBJ2-4, with 11 bases identical to TRBD2. The CDR3 region has the DNA TGTGCCTGGGGGACTAGCGGAAAACTAAACATTCAGTACTTC. Translation: CAWGTSGKLNIQYF.